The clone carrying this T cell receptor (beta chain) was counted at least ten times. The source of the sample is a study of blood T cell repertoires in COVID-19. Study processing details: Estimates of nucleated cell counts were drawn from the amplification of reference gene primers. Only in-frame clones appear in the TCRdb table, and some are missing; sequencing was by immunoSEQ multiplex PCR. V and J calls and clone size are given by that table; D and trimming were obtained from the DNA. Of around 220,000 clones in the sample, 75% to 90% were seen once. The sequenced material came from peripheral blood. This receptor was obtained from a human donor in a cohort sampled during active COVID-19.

The CDR3 loop reads CASSSPGTGVTNEQYF. DNA of the CDR3: TGTGCCAGCAGCTCCCCCGGGACAGGGGTAACGAACGAGCAGTACTTC. The chain recombines TRBV13 with TRBJ2-7; TRBD1 aligns across 10 bases. The CDR3 extends over 16 amino acids. V gave up 4 bases and J gave up 5 bases; unmatched junction bases: 11. CDR1 and CDR2 (germline): PRHDT, FYEKMQ (reference sequence). Based on the CDR3 plus reference TRBV13 and TRBJ2-7, the full variable domain is AAGVIQSPRHLIKEKRETATLKCYPIPRHDTVYWYQQGPGQDPQFLISFYEKMQSDKGSIPDRFSAQQFSDYHSELNMSSLELGDSALYFCASSSPGTGVTNEQYFGPGTRLTVT.